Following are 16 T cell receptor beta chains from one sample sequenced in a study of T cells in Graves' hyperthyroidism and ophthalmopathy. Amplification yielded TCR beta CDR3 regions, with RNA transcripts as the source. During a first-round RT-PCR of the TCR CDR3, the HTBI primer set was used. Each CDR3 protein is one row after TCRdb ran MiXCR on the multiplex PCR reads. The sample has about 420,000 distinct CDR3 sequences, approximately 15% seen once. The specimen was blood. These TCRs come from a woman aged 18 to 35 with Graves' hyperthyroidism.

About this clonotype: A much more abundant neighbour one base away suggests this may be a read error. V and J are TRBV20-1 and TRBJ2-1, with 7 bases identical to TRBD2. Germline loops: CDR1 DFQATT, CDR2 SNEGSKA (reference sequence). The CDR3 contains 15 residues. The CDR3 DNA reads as TGCAGTGCCACAAGAGCGGGAAGCTCCTACAATGGGCAGTTCTTC. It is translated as CSATRAGSSYNGQFF.

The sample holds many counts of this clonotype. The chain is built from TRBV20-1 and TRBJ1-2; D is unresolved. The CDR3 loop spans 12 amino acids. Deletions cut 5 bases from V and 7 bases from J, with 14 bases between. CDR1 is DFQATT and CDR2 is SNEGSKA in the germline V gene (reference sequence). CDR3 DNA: TGCAGTGCTGCTAGGGTTAAGGGTGGCTACACCTTC. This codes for CSAARVKGGYTF.

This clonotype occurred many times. The CDR3 DNA is TGCAGTGCTCCCCTGGCCACCAGGGGATACAATGAGCAGTTCTTC. Translation: CSAPLATRGYNEQFF. The V and J genes are TRBV20-1 and TRBJ2-1; possible D gene TRBD1, 6 bases. The CDR3 is 15 residues long. Germline V gene sequence: CDR1 DFQATT, CDR2 SNEGSKA (reference sequence). The V gene lost 5 bases and the J gene lost 4 bases, with 18 bases spanning the gap.

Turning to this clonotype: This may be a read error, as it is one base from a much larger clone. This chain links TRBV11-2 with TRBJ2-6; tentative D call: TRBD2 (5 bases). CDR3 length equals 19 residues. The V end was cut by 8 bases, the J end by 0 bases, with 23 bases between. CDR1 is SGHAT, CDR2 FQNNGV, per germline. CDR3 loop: CASGPGYGFGNSGANVLTF. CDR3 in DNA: TGTGCCAGCGGCCCAGGATACGGGTTCGGGAACTCTGGGGCCAACGTCCTGACTTTC.

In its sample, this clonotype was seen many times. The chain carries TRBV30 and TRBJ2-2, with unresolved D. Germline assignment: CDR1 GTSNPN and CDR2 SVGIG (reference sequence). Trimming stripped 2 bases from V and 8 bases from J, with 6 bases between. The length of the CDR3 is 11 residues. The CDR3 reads CAWSPPGELFF. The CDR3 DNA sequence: TGTGCCTGGAGTCCCCCGGGGGAGCTGTTTTTT.

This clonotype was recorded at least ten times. The CDR3, as DNA: TGTGCCAGCAGCCAAGTGGAGAGCGAGCAGTACTTC. Protein sequence: CASSQVESEQYF. The rearrangement joins TRBV3-1 to TRBJ2-7; D gene ambiguous. The germline gives CDR1 LGHDT, CDR2 YNNKEL (reference sequence). The CDR3 length is 12 residues. Trimming cost V 1 base and J 6 bases, with 7 bases left between them.

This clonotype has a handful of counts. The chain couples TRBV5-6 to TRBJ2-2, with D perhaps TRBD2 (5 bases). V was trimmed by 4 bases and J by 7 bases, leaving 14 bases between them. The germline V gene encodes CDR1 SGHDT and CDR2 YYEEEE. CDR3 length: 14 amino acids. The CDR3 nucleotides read TGTGCCAGCAGCCTCGGGATCTGGGGCGGGGAGCTGTTTTTT. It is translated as CASSLGIWGGELFF.

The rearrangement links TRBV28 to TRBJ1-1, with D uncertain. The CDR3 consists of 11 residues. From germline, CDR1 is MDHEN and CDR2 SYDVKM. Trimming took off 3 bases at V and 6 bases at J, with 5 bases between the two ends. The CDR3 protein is CASSFLAEAFF. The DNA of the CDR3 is TGTGCCAGCAGTTTTTTGGCTGAAGCTTTCTTT.

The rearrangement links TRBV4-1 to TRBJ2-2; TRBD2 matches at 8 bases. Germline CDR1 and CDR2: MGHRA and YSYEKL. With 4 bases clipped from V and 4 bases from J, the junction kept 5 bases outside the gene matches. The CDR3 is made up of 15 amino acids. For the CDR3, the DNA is TGCGCCAGCAGCCCGGGGGGGGCGGGCACCGGGGAGCTGTTTTTT. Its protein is CASSPGGAGTGELFF.

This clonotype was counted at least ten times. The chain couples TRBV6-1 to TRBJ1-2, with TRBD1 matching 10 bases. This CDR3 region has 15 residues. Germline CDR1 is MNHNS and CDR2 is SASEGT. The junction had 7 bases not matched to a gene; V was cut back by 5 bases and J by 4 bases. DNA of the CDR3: TGTGCCAGCAGTTCAGGAGACAGGGGGCTCTATGGCTACACCTTC. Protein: CASSSGDRGLYGYTF.

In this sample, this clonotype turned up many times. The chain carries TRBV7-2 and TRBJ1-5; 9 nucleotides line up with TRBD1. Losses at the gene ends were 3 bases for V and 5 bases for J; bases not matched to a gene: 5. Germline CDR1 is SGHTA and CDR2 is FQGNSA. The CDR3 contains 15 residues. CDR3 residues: CASSLDRGAHQPQHF. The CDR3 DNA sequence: TGTGCCAGCAGCTTGGACAGGGGCGCGCATCAGCCCCAGCATTTT.

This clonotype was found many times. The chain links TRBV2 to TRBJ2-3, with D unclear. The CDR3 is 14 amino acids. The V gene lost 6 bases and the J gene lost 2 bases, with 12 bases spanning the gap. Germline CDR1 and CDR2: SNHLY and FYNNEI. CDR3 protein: CASSERGDTDTQYF. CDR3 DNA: TGTGCCAGCAGCGAACGAGGTGACACAGATACGCAGTATTTT.

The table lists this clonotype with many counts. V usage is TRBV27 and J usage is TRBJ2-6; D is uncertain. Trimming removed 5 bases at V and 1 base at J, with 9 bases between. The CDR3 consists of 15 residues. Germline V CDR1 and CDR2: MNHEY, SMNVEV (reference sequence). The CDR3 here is CASSLWISGANVLTF. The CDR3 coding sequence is TGTGCCAGCAGTCTATGGATTTCTGGGGCCAACGTCCTGACTTTC. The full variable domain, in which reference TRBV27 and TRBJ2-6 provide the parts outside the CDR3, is EAQVTQNPRYLITVTGKKLTVTCSQNMNHEYMSWYRQDPGLGLRQIYYSMNVEVTDKGDVPEGYKVSRKEKRNFPLILESPSPNQTSLYFCASSLWISGANVLTFGAGSRLTVL.

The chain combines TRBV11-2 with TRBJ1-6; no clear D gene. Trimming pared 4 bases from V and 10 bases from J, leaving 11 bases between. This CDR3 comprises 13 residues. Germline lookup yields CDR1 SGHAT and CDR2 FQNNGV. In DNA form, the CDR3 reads TGTGCCAGCAGCTCCGCGATCGGGTCACCCCTCCACTTT. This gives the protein CASSSAIGSPLHF. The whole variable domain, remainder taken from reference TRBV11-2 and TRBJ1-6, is EAGVAQSPRYKIIEKRQSVAFWCNPISGHATLYWYQQILGQGPKLLIQFQNNGVVDDSQLPKDRFSAERLKGVDSTLKIQPAKLEDSAVYLCASSSAIGSPLHFGNGTRLTVT.

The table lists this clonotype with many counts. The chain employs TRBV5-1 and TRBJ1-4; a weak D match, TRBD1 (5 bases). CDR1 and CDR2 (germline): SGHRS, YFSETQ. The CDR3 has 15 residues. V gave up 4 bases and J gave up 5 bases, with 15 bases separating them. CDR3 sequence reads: CASSGGRGRNEKLFF. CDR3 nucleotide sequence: TGCGCCAGCAGCGGGGGACGGGGCCGAAATGAAAAACTGTTTTTT.

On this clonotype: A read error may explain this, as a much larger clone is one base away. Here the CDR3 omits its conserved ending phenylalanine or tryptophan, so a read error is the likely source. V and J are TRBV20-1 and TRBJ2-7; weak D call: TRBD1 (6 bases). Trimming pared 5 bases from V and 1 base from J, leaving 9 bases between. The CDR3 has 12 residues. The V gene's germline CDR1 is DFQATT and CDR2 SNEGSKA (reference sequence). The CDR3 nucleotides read TGCAGTGCTCGGACAGCATCCTACGAGCAGTACCTC. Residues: CSARTASYEQYL.